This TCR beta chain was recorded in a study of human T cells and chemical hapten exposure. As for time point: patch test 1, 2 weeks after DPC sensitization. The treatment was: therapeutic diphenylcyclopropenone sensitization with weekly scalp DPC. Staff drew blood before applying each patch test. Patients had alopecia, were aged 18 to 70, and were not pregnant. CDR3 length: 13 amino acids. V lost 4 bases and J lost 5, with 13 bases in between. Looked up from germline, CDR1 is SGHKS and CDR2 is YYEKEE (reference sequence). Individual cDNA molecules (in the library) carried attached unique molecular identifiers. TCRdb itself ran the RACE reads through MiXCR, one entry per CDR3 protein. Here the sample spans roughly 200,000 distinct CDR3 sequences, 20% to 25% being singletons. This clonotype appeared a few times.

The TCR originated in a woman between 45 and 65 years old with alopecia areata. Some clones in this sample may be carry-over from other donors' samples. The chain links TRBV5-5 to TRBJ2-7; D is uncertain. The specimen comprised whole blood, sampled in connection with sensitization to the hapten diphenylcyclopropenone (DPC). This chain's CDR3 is CASSLQTPDEQYF. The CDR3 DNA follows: TGTGCCAGCAGCCTTCAAACTCCCGACGAGCAGTACTTC. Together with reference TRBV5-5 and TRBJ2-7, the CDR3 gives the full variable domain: DAGVTQSPTHLIKTRGQQVTLRCSPISGHKSVSWYQQVLGQGPQFIFQYYEKEERGRGNFPDRFSARQFPNYSSELNVNALLLGDSALYLCASSLQTPDEQYFGPGTRLTVT.